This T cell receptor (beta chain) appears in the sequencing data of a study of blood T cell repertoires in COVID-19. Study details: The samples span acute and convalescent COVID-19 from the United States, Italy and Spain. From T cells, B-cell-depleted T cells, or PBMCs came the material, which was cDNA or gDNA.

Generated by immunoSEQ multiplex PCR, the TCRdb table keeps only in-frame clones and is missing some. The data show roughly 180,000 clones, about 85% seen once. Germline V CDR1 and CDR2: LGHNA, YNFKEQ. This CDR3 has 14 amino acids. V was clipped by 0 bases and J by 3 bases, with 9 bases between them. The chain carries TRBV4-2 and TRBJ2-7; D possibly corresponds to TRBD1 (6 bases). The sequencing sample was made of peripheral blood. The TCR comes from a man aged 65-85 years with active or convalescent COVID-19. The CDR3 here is CASSQDKGGYEQYF. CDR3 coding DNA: TGTGCCAGCAGCCAAGATAAAGGGGGCTACGAGCAGTACTTC.